These 32 T cell receptor beta chains share one sample of origin, sequenced in a study of cytomegalovirus exposure and HLA in healthy donors. Primers for the PCR totalled 60 Vbeta and 13 Jbeta. Data came from immunoSEQ multiplex PCR; TCRdb stores just in-frame clones and leaves some out. The sample lists about 180,000 clones; 80% were seen once. The sample consisted of PBMCs. These receptors originate from a girl aged 10 to 17 in good health and CMV-seropositive.

In the case of this clone: In the same sample, other DNA sequences code for this CDR3. The gene calls are TRBV5-1 and TRBJ2-7, with a possible D match to TRBD2 (5 bases). CDR3 size: 13 residues. CDR1 is SGHRS, CDR2 YFSETQ, per germline. The V end was cut by 2 bases, the J end by 0 bases, with 6 bases between. The CDR3 nucleotides read TGCGCCAGCAGCTTTACTAGCTCCTACGAGCAGTACTTC. This encodes CASSFTSSYEQYF.

The V call is TRBV7-2, the J call TRBJ1-5; no reliable D call. This CDR3 spans 15 amino acids. Trimming removed 1 base at V and 1 base at J, with 8 bases between. CDR1 is SGHTA, CDR2 FQGNSA, per germline. This chain's CDR3 is CASSLGGESNQPQHF. In nucleotides, the CDR3 is TGTGCCAGCAGCTTAGGCGGAGAGAGCAATCAGCCCCAGCATTTT.

V and J are TRBV19 and TRBJ2-2; a possible D gene is TRBD2 (5 bases). This CDR3 comprises 15 residues. Germline values: CDR1 LNHDA, CDR2 SQIVND (reference sequence). V was trimmed by 1 base and J by 6 bases, leaving 12 bases between them. The CDR3 nucleotides read TGTGCCAGTAGTATAGGCCAGGCGAGGGCCGGGGAGCTGTTTTTT. Translation: CASSIGQARAGELFF.

The genes are TRBV27 and TRBJ2-2; D possibly corresponds to TRBD2 (5 bases). The CDR3 is 13 amino acids. The germline CDR1 and CDR2 sequences are MNHEY and SMNVEV (reference sequence). V lost 3 bases to trimming and J lost 6 bases, with 8 bases between them. CDR3 in DNA: TGTGCCAGCAGTTTGAGCGGATCCGGGGAGCTGTTTTTT. It specifies CASSLSGSGELFF.

The V gene is TRBV7-2, the J gene TRBJ2-7, with TRBD2 identical over 7 bases. The CDR3 consists of 12 residues. Per germline, CDR1 SGHTA and CDR2 FQGNSA. Trimming cost V 10 bases and J 6 bases; bases outside gene matches: 9. CDR3 sequence: CATAGVPGEQYF. CDR3 DNA: TGTGCCACGGCGGGAGTACCGGGCGAGCAGTACTTC.

This chain uses TRBV18 with TRBJ1-5; TRBD1 might be the D (6 bases). Deletions cut 6 bases from V and 9 bases from J, with 15 bases between. Germline CDR1 reads KGHSH; CDR2 reads LQKENI. The CDR3 sequence is 13 residues long. The CDR3 loop is CASSQQGDRPQHF. The CDR3 DNA sequence: TGTGCCAGCTCTCAACAGGGAGACCGGCCCCAGCATTTT.

V and J are TRBV5-1 and TRBJ2-7, with TRBD2 matching 9 bases. With V trimmed by 0 bases and J by 5 bases, 6 bases remained unmatched. This CDR3 comprises 15 residues. Looked up from germline, CDR1 is SGHRS and CDR2 is YFSETQ. The CDR3 protein is CASSLGVAGVNEQYF. The CDR3 bases are TGCGCCAGCAGCTTGGGGGTAGCGGGAGTGAACGAGCAGTACTTC. Together with reference TRBV5-1 and TRBJ2-7, the CDR3 gives the full variable domain: KAGVTQTPRYLIKTRGQQVTLSCSPISGHRSVSWYQQTPGQGLQFLFEYFSETQRNKGNFPGRFSGRQFSNSRSEMNVSTLELGDSALYLCASSLGVAGVNEQYFGPGTRLTVT.

The DNA for the CDR3 is TGTGCCACCAGCAGAGTTGACTTCTCCCCTTACACCGGGGAGCTGTTTTTT. It translates to CATSRVDFSPYTGELFF. The chain has TRBV15 and TRBJ2-2; unclear D gene. The V end was cut by 1 base, the J end by 3 bases, with 15 bases between. Per the germline V gene, CDR1 is LNHNV and CDR2 is YYDKDF (reference sequence). The CDR3 is 17 residues long.

The genes are TRBV6-1 and TRBJ2-2, with TRBD2 as a possible D gene (5 bases). The CDR3 totals 15 residues. Germline V gives CDR1 MNHNS, CDR2 SASEGT. Trimming left V 7 bases short and J 6 bases short, with 18 bases between. The CDR3 DNA is TGTGCCAGCATTCTGGAGGACGGGCAGGCCGGGGAGCTGTTTTTT. Its translation: CASILEDGQAGELFF.

V is TRBV9 and J is TRBJ2-3; 9 bases fit TRBD2. CDR3 size: 14 residues. Per the germline V gene, CDR1 is SGDLS and CDR2 is YYNGEE. V gave up 4 bases and J gave up 5 bases; unmatched junction bases: 5. CDR3 nucleotide sequence: TGTGCCAGCAGCCGGCGGGAGGGGATAGATACGCAGTATTTT. This translates into CASSRREGIDTQYF.

This clone was observed a handful of times. The V and J genes are TRBV11-3 and TRBJ2-5; 8 bases map to TRBD2. Germline CDR1 and CDR2: SGHNT and YENEEA. CDR3 size: 13 residues. J lost 4 bases, V lost 5 bases, and 3 bases had no gene match. The CDR3 loop reads CASSPGTRETQYF. In nucleotides, the CDR3 is TGTGCCAGCAGCCCCGGGACTAGAGAGACCCAGTACTTC.

The chain recombines TRBV7-2 with TRBJ1-3; a weak D match, TRBD1 (5 bases). The CDR3 is 15 residues long. The ends were cut back, 5 bases at V and 4 bases at J, with 15 bases in the middle. CDR1 is SGHTA and CDR2 is FQGNSA in the germline V gene. The CDR3 here is CASSRSGEVGNTIYF. CDR3 bases: TGTGCCAGCAGCCGTTCGGGGGAGGTCGGAAACACCATATATTTT.

The chain carries TRBV21-1 and TRBJ1-5; TRBD1, the D gene given by the table, was not confirmed from the DNA. TRBV21-1 is designated a pseudogene. This CDR3 contains 13 residues. CDR3: CATRTGVGQPQHF. CDR3 nucleotide sequence: TGTGCCACCAGGACAGGGGTTGGCCAGCCCCAGCATTTT.

The V call is TRBV25-1, the J call TRBJ2-1, with no clear D. This CDR3 contains 13 residues. Germline V gene sequence: CDR1 MGHDK, CDR2 SYGVNS. V was shortened by 2 bases and J by 9 bases, with 11 bases between the two germline ends. CDR3 loop: CASSEHGSVEQFF. CDR3 bases: TGTGCCAGCAGTGAACATGGTTCGGTTGAGCAGTTCTTC.

The genes are TRBV27 and TRBJ2-7, with D possibly being TRBD1 (6 bases). The CDR3 contains 13 residues. Trimming took off 4 bases at V and 6 bases at J, with 13 bases between the two ends. Germline loops: CDR1 MNHEY, CDR2 SMNVEV (reference sequence). The DNA of the CDR3 is TGTGCCAGCAGTTCAGGAGGACAGCGCGAGCAGTACTTC. This codes for CASSSGGQREQYF.

The CDR3 coding sequence is TGCGCCAGCAGCCCGCCGGGACAGGGTCCCTACGAGCAGTACTTC. This translates into CASSPPGQGPYEQYF. The genes are TRBV5-1 and TRBJ2-7; 9 nucleotides align to TRBD1. The V gene end was trimmed by 4 bases and the J gene end by 2 bases; junction bases not matched to a gene: 7. The CDR3 is 15 amino acids. CDR1 and CDR2 from the germline V gene are SGHRS and YFSETQ.

The rearrangement joins TRBV4-3 to TRBJ2-2; D unresolved. The V gene lost 1 base and the J gene lost 6 bases, with 9 bases spanning the gap. The V gene's germline CDR1 is LGHNA and CDR2 YSLEER. The CDR3 is made up of 14 amino acids. The CDR3 here is CASSQVNQAGELFF. In DNA form, the CDR3 reads TGCGCCAGCAGCCAAGTAAATCAGGCCGGGGAGCTGTTTTTT.

This chain joins TRBV19 and TRBJ1-5; 9 nucleotides align to TRBD1. Per the germline V gene, CDR1 is LNHDA and CDR2 is SQIVND (reference sequence). Trimming cost V 5 bases and J 2 bases; bases outside gene matches: 4. The CDR3 spans 15 residues. This CDR3 reads CASSPTGGGNQPQHF. The CDR3 nucleotides are TGTGCCAGTAGTCCGACAGGGGGTGGCAATCAGCCCCAGCATTTT.

This clone is a singleton in its sample. The sample carries other DNA sequences with the same CDR3. The gene calls are TRBV30 and TRBJ1-1; 8 bases map to TRBD1. The CDR3 is made up of 12 amino acids. From germline, CDR1 is GTSNPN and CDR2 SVGIG (reference sequence). The ends lost 6 bases at V and 1 base at J; junction bases unmatched: 1. CDR3 nucleotide sequence: TGTGCCTGCGACAGGGGGAACACTGAAGCTTTCTTT. Amino acids: CACDRGNTEAFF.

This chain joins TRBV18 and TRBJ1-2, with D tentatively TRBD1 (5 bases). Trimming took off 0 bases at V and 3 bases at J, with 11 bases between the two ends. CDR1 and CDR2 (germline): KGHSH, LQKENI. The CDR3 covers 15 residues. The CDR3 loop is CASSPPGREDYGYTF. The CDR3 coding sequence is TGTGCCAGCTCACCACCGGGCAGGGAGGACTATGGCTACACCTTC.

The chain combines TRBV28 with TRBJ1-2; D is unclear. The CDR3 is 12 amino acids. Trimming cost V 5 bases and J 4 bases, with 8 bases left between them. Germline CDR1 MDHEN, CDR2 SYDVKM. CDR3 nucleotides: TGTGCCAGCAGTGAGACAAGCTATGGCTACACCTTC. Translated: CASSETSYGYTF.

This chain joins TRBV29-1 and TRBJ2-2, with D perhaps matching TRBD1 (6 bases). V was trimmed by 5 bases and J by 2 bases, leaving 12 bases between them. The germline CDR1 and CDR2 sequences are SQVTM and ANQGSEA. CDR3 size: 14 residues. The CDR3 DNA is TGCAGCGTTCAACAGGGCGGTAACACCGGGGAGCTGTTTTTT. It encodes CSVQQGGNTGELFF.

The chain uses TRBV4-3 and TRBJ1-5; D remains ambiguous. CDR1 LGHNA and CDR2 YSLEER come from the germline V gene. This CDR3 has 15 amino acids. Trimming took off 2 bases at V and 0 bases at J, with 8 bases between the two ends. The CDR3 reads CASSQTETSNQPQHF. DNA of the CDR3: TGCGCCAGCAGCCAAACAGAGACTAGCAATCAGCCCCAGCATTTT.

The chain combines TRBV7-9 with TRBJ2-5; no definite D call. The CDR3 is 13 residues long. Germline lookup yields CDR1 SEHNR and CDR2 FQNEAQ (reference sequence). V was trimmed by 4 bases and J by 2 bases, leaving 8 bases between them. Here the CDR3 reads CASSSTAQETQYF. The CDR3 nucleotides are TGTGCCAGCAGCTCCACAGCTCAAGAGACCCAGTACTTC. Supplemented by reference TRBV7-9 and TRBJ2-5, the full variable domain reads DTGVSQNPRHKITKRGQNVTFRCDPISEHNRLYWYRQTLGQGPEFLTYFQNEAQLEKSRLLSDRFSAERPKGSFSTLEIQRTEQGDSAMYLCASSSTAQETQYFGPGTRLLVL.

V usage is TRBV5-1 and J usage is TRBJ1-2; 7 bases match TRBD1. After removal of 3 bases from V and 4 bases from J, the junction contained 0 bases not matched to a gene. Germline V CDR1 and CDR2: SGHRS, YFSETQ. The CDR3 runs 12 residues. CDR3 loop: CASSWDSYGYTF. The CDR3 DNA reads TGCGCCAGCAGCTGGGACAGCTATGGCTACACCTTC.

J is TRBJ2-3 and V is TRBV4-1; 7 bases match TRBD2. Germline CDR1 MGHRA, CDR2 YSYEKL. After removal of 0 bases from V and 6 bases from J, the junction contained 3 bases not matched to a gene. This CDR3 region has 14 residues. As DNA, the CDR3 is TGCGCCAGCAGCCAAGAGGGAGGGTTGGATACGCAGTATTTT. It yields the protein CASSQEGGLDTQYF.

The chain recombines TRBV21-1 with TRBJ2-7; the table's D call, TRBD1, was not checked against the DNA. TRBV21-1 is labeled a pseudogene. The CDR3 sequence is 18 residues long. The CDR3: CASISLPGTGAPIYEQYF. The CDR3 nucleotides are TGTGCCAGCATCTCTCTCCCCGGGACAGGGGCCCCAATCTACGAGCAGTACTTC.

The chain employs TRBV4-1 and TRBJ2-7, with D tentatively TRBD1 (6 bases). Germline-derived CDR1 and CDR2 are MGHRA and YSYEKL. The CDR3 has 18 residues. V was clipped by 0 bases and J by 1 base, with 19 bases between them. This chain's CDR3 is CASSQDQQGGGLSYEQYF. The CDR3 DNA sequence: TGCGCCAGCAGCCAAGATCAACAGGGTGGCGGTCTATCCTACGAGCAGTACTTC.

V and J are TRBV27 and TRBJ2-7, with 16 bases fitting TRBD2. The CDR3 has 19 amino acids. V dropped 2 bases and J dropped 0; count of bases not matched to a gene: 7. The germline CDR1 and CDR2 sequences are MNHEY and SMNVEV (reference sequence). For the CDR3, the DNA is TGTGCCAGCAGTTTACCGGGGACTAGCGGGAGGGTGATCTCCTACGAGCAGTACTTC. The encoded protein is CASSLPGTSGRVISYEQYF.

This clone was seen more than once but under ten times. CDR3 coding DNA: TGTGCCAGCAGTTTATTGGGGGGAGGCACTGAAGCTTTCTTT. Encoded protein: CASSLLGGGTEAFF. The chain recombines TRBV27 with TRBJ1-1; a possible D gene is TRBD1 (5 bases). The germline V gene encodes CDR1 MNHEY and CDR2 SMNVEV (reference sequence). CDR3 length: 14 amino acids. Trimming pared 1 base from V and 4 bases from J, leaving 10 bases between.

In DNA form, the CDR3 reads TGTGCCAGCAACCAAAACAGGGGTAACTATGGCTACACCTTC. Translated: CASNQNRGNYGYTF. V usage is TRBV5-4 and J usage is TRBJ1-2; TRBD1 matches 7 bases. V shed 6 bases, J shed 1 base, and the junction held 6 bases outside the gene matches. CDR1 and CDR2 from the germline V gene are SGHNT and YYREEE (reference sequence). CDR3 length: 14 amino acids.

The chain joins TRBV27 to TRBJ1-1, with TRBD1 matching over 11 bases. V was pared by 6 bases and J by 10 bases, with 7 bases of the junction left unmatched. Germline V lookup: CDR1 MNHEY, CDR2 SMNVEV (reference sequence). The CDR3 consists of 13 residues. CDR3 amino acids: CASRRDRGFGAFF. In nucleotides, the CDR3 is TGTGCCAGCAGGCGGGACAGGGGGTTCGGAGCTTTCTTT.